The source of this T cell receptor beta chain is a study of healthy donors' naive CD4 and CD8 T cells. Germline V CDR1 and CDR2: SQVTM, ANQGSEA. CDR3 length equals 14 residues. Starting from roughly 0.45 ug of total RNA, TCR libraries were made with linear amplification. Under the authors' procedure: Some 77,000 TCR alpha transcripts were sequenced from four or five healthy donors. One entry per CDR3 protein, called by TCRdb with MiXCR from the reads. The authors' filters were not applied to this entry. The table records some 190,000 distinct CDR3 sequences, 65% to 75% of them present only once. The origin of this receptor is a pool of human donors in good health; the sample pools cells from several healthy donors. This chain connects TRBV29-1 to TRBJ2-7, with 9 bases identical to TRBD1. The J call could be wrong; TRBJ2-5 is a better fit for the DNA end. Sequenced: naive CD4+ and CD8+ T cells sorted from blood, pooled from several donors. CDR3 sequence (DNA): TGCAGCGTTGAAGAGGGGACAGGGTATGAGACCCAGTACTTC. Its translation is CSVEEGTGYETQYF.